This TCR beta chain was documented in a study of blood T cell repertoires in COVID-19. The overall study: Whether acute or convalescent, the COVID-19 samples came from the United States, Italy and Spain. The cDNA or gDNA used as material had been derived from T cells, B-cell-depleted T cells, or PBMCs.

Authors' data handling: Estimates of nucleated cell counts were drawn from the amplification of reference gene primers. Sequencing was performed with immunoSEQ multiplex PCR; in TCRdb, only in-frame clones are kept and a portion is missing. The DNA was the basis for D and trimming; V, J and clone size are from that table. Found here are 200,000 or so clones, 70% to 90% of them singletons; the top ten hold roughly 2%. CDR1 and CDR2 (germline): LGHNA, YSLEER. The trim removed 3 bases at V and 3 bases at J, leaving 8 bases unmatched. The CDR3 runs 19 residues. The source of this sequence is a woman aged 45-60 years with acute or convalescent COVID-19. The gene calls are TRBV4-3 and TRBJ2-2, with 15 bases fitting TRBD2. Sequencing input: peripheral blood. For the CDR3, the DNA is TGCGCCAGCAGCCATTCCGGACTAGCGGGAGGGTTCCACACCGGGGAGCTGTTTTTT. It codes for CASSHSGLAGGFHTGELFF.